The source of this T cell receptor (beta chain) is a study of T cells in Graves' hyperthyroidism and ophthalmopathy. RNA transcripts yielded amplified TCR beta CDR3 regions. HTBI primers were the set used in a first-round RT-PCR of the TCR CDR3. A single record per CDR3 protein comes from TCRdb applying MiXCR to the multiplex PCR reads. The sample consists of approximately 640,000 distinct CDR3 sequences, approximately 42% of them appearing once. The V gene's germline CDR1 is MGHRA and CDR2 YSYEKL. The CDR3 extends over 15 amino acids. The V gene lost 0 bases and the J gene lost 6 bases, with 9 bases spanning the gap.

Sequenced sample: peripheral blood or thyroid tissue (not recorded which). The TCR sequence derives from an adult man with Graves' disease, either hyperthyroidism or ophthalmopathy (not recorded which). V and J are TRBV4-1 and TRBJ1-6; D is ambiguous. This CDR3 reads CASSQDLASNSPLHF. DNA of the CDR3: TGCGCCAGCAGCCAAGATTTGGCCAGTAATTCACCCCTCCACTTT.